This T cell receptor beta chain was retrieved from a study of CD8+ T cells in alopecia areata. The study, taken as a whole, reports: In scalp and blood, many expanded lesional clones persisted during tofacitinib.

Stated treatment: oral pan-JAK inhibitor, 5-10 mg twice daily. Collected material from alopecia areata patients comprised lesional scalp punch biopsies and peripheral blood. V trimming: 2 bases; J trimming: 1 base; junction bases outside the gene matches: 8. The CDR3 has 16 amino acids. Germline-derived CDR1 and CDR2 are SGDLS and YYNGEE. Comment on this clone: Antigen: not known.

After isolation, RNA underwent reverse transcription to generate cDNA as the sequencing template. TCRdb's copy holds only in-frame clones and misses some; the assay was immunoSEQ multiplex PCR. This sample has about 250,000 clones, with over 45% found just once. The sequence came from a human donor with alopecia areata. The chain recombines TRBV9 with TRBJ1-1; 7 bases agree with TRBD1. The source material was CD4+ T cells sorted from blood, sampled at week 52, from a patient treated with tofacitinib. The CDR3 reads CASSVGTGTENTEAFF. In nucleotides, the CDR3 is TGTGCCAGCAGCGTGGGGACCGGGACAGAGAACACTGAAGCTTTCTTT.